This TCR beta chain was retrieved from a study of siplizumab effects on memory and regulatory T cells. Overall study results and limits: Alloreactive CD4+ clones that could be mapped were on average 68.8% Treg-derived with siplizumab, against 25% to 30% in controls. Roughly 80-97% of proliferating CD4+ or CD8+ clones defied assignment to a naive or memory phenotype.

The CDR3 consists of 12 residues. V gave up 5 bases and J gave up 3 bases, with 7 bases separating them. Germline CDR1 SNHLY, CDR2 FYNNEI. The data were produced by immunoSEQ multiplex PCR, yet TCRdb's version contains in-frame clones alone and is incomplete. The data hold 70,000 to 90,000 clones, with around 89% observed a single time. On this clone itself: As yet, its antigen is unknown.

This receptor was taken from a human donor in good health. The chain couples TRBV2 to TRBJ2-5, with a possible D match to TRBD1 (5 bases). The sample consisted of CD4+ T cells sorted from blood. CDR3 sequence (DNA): TGTGCCAGCAGTATAGGGGAAGAGACCCAGTACTTC. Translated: CASSIGEETQYF. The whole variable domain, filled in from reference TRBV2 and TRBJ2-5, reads EPEVTQTPSHQVTQMGQEVILRCVPISNHLYFYWYRQILGQKVEFLVSFYNNEISEKSEIFDDQFSVERPDGSNFTLKIRSTKLEDSAMYFCASSIGEETQYFGPGTRLLVL.